The following is a T cell receptor (beta chain) sequence with its context. This specimen belongs to a study of blood T cell repertoires in COVID-19. Study as a whole: Some COVID-19 samples were acute and others convalescent; all came from the United States, Italy and Spain. The analysed material was cDNA or gDNA that came from T cells, B-cell-depleted T cells, or PBMCs.

Followed over time, Seattle patients had been enrolled while infection was active. The germline gives CDR1 GTSNPN, CDR2 SVGIG (reference sequence). CDR3 length: 16 residues. The junction had 12 bases not matched to a gene; V was cut back by 1 base and J by 7 bases. In the original processing: How many nucleated cells were present was estimated from reference gene primer amplification. The assay was immunoSEQ multiplex PCR, and TCRdb's table has in-frame clones only and misses some. The DNA gave D and trimming, while V, J and clone size come from that table. In the table there are roughly 440,000 clones, roughly 88% of which are singletons.

The chain is built from TRBV30 and TRBJ1-2, with 10 bases lining up with TRBD1. The TCR comes from a woman aged 50 to 60 with COVID-19, enrolled during active disease. The sequencing sample was made of peripheral blood. CDR3 region: CAWSALTMTGGLGYTF. In DNA, the CDR3 is TGTGCCTGGAGTGCCCTCACCATGACAGGGGGCCTTGGCTACACCTTC.